This T cell receptor beta chain emerged from a study of shared T cell receptors in the human thymus. Only in-frame clones appear in the TCRdb table, and some are missing; sequencing was by immunoSEQ multiplex PCR. This sample yields approximately 760,000 clones, of which 80% to 90% are seen a single time; about 0.0098% belongs to the top ten. CDR3 length equals 15 residues. Germline V gene lookup returns CDR1 SGDLS and CDR2 YYNGEE. V was trimmed by 1 base and J by 4 bases, leaving 14 bases between them. These data were also filed under a second study, of human thymus T cells.

This sequence joins TRBV9 and TRBJ2-5; weak D call: TRBD2 (6 bases). The TCR comes from a girl under two years old with a congenital heart defect. Sequencing used thymocytes. In DNA, the CDR3 is TGTGCCAGCAGCGTAACCCACCAGGAGGGAGAGACCCAGTACTTC. This gives the protein CASSVTHQEGETQYF. Based on the CDR3 plus reference TRBV9 and TRBJ2-5, the full variable domain is DSGVTQTPKHLITATGQRVTLRCSPRSGDLSVYWYQQSLDQGLQFLIQYYNGEERAKGNILERFSAQQFPDLHSELNLSSLELGDSALYFCASSVTHQEGETQYFGPGTRLLVL.